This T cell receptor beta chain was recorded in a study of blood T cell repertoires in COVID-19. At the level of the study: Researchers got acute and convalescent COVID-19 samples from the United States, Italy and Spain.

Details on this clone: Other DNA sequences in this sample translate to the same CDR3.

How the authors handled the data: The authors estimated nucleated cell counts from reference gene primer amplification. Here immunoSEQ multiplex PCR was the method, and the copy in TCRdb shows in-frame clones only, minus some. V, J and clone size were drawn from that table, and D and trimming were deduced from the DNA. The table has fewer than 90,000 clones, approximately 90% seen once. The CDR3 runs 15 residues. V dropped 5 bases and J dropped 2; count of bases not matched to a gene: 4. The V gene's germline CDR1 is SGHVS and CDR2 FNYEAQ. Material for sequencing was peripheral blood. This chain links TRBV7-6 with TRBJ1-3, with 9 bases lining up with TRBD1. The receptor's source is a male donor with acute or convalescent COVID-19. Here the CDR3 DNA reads TGTGCCAGCAGCCGGGACAGGGTACCTGGAAACACCATATATTTT. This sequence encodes CASSRDRVPGNTIYF.